Each of the 31 T cell receptor beta chains below was sequenced from the same sample in a study of vaccination effects on CD4 cells after COVID-19 (dated by TCRdb to 2022 to 2024). Antigen specificity for these receptors is unknown. In the ViraFEST assay, PBMC were stimulated with viral peptide pools, and TCR sequencing was then used to find antigen-specific CD4+ T cell clonotypes based on their expansion. After less than 13 days of culture, CD4+ T cells were isolated with the EasySep CD4+ T cell isolation kit. The absence of prior SARS-CoV-2 infection in healthy vaccine recipients was confirmed by negative nucleocapsid antibodies before and after vaccination. Library method: the immunoSEQ multiplex PCR assay. TCRdb holds this immuneACCESS table with in-frame rearrangements only. Some clones are missing; in checked studies, unresolved V genes explain under half, and the rest has no known cause. In all, the sample holds fewer than 70,000 clones, and about four fifths of those were seen once. The ten biggest clones cover less than 15% of the sample.

Sequencing was performed on CD4+ T cells from PBMCs cultured with SARS-CoV-2 spike peptides, taken before COVID-19 vaccination. What the cell subset or site label conveys for this sample: SARS-CoV-2 spike overlapping peptide pool stimulation. These receptors were collected from a human donor who received a COVID-19 vaccine.

The genes are TRBV4-3 and TRBJ2-5; 8 bases match TRBD1. Trimming removed 5 bases from V and 0 bases from J; junction bases left unmatched: 5. The V gene's germline CDR1 is LGHNA and CDR2 YSLEER. The CDR3 is 15 amino acids. The CDR3 DNA is TGCGCCAGCAGCGATGGGACAGGCTACCAAGAGACCCAGTACTTC. Translation: CASSDGTGYQETQYF.

The genes are TRBV3-1 (or the pseudogene TRBV3-2) and TRBJ2-3; D gene unclear. Germline CDR1 and CDR2: LGHDT and YNNKEL (reference sequence). The CDR3 extends over 16 amino acids. V lost 1 base and J lost 0, with 11 bases in between. In DNA form, the CDR3 reads TGTGCCAGCAGCCAAGTCAGTGCCTCTAGCACAGATACGCAGTATTTT. Its translation is CASSQVSASSTDTQYF.

The chain employs TRBV10-3 and TRBJ2-7; 9 bases are shared with TRBD1. Germline loops: CDR1 ENHRY, CDR2 SYGVKD. V was clipped by 6 bases and J by 2 bases; unmatched bases: 5. The CDR3 totals 14 residues. The DNA for the CDR3 is TGTGCCATCAGCGGGACAGGGACAACCTACGAGCAGTACGTC. Its translation: CAISGTGTTYEQYV.

In its sample, this clone was seen a few times. This chain uses TRBV4-1 with TRBJ1-2; D may be TRBD1 (5 bases). This CDR3 is 14 amino acids long. Germline CDR1 and CDR2: MGHRA and YSYEKL. The V gene lost 0 bases and the J gene lost 4 bases, with 9 bases spanning the gap. CDR3 in amino acids: CASSQDRVVYGYTF. In DNA form, the CDR3 reads TGCGCCAGCAGCCAAGACAGGGTGGTCTATGGCTACACCTTC.

V and J are TRBV19 and TRBJ1-1, with a weak D call TRBD1 (5 bases). V gave up 6 bases and J gave up 1 base, with 15 bases separating them. From germline, CDR1 is LNHDA and CDR2 SQIVND (reference sequence). The CDR3 is made up of 15 amino acids. The CDR3 DNA is TGTGCCAGTAGGGGAACCGACAGCCAGAACACTGAAGCTTTCTTT. It specifies CASRGTDSQNTEAFF.

V and J are TRBV14 and TRBJ2-5; maybe TRBD1 (6 bases). V lost 5 bases to trimming and J lost 2 bases, with 18 bases between them. Germline lookup yields CDR1 SGHDN and CDR2 FVKESK. The CDR3 covers 16 residues. CDR3 in amino acids: CASSSPRQAAQETQYF. The CDR3 nucleotides read TGTGCCAGCAGCTCCCCACGACAGGCGGCACAAGAGACCCAGTACTTC. The whole variable domain, filled in from reference TRBV14 and TRBJ2-5, reads EAGVTQFPSHSVIEKGQTVTLRCDPISGHDNLYWYRRVMGKEIKFLLHFVKESKQDESGMPNNRFLAERTGGTYSTLKVQPAELEDSGVYFCASSSPRQAAQETQYFGPGTRLLVL.

This clone was recorded a few times. This chain connects TRBV7-3 to TRBJ2-1, with no clear D. The germline V and J ends were trimmed by 2 bases and 2 bases, with 10 bases remaining between them. Looked up from germline, CDR1 is SGHTA and CDR2 is FQGTGA. CDR3 length equals 15 residues. DNA of the CDR3: TGTGCCAGCAGCTTAGTCGGACGGACCTACAATGAGCAGTTCTTC. It is translated as CASSLVGRTYNEQFF.

The rearrangement joins TRBV18 to TRBJ2-3; D is possibly TRBD2 (5 bases). V lost 5 bases and J 1 base, leaving 10 bases between the germline ends. The CDR3 contains 14 residues. CDR1 and CDR2 from the germline V gene are KGHSH and LQKENI. DNA for the CDR3: TGTGCCAGCTCAGAGCTAGCCGGCACAGATACGCAGTATTTT. It is translated as CASSELAGTDTQYF.

The V gene is TRBV5-4, the J gene TRBJ2-5; maybe TRBD2 (6 bases). The CDR3 totals 15 residues. With 0 bases removed from V and 1 base from J, the gap between germline ends came to 10 bases. CDR1 is SGHNT and CDR2 is YYREEE in the germline V gene (reference sequence). The CDR3 sequence: CASSLALGSQETQYF. As DNA, the CDR3 is TGTGCCAGCAGCTTGGCTCTCGGGAGCCAAGAGACCCAGTACTTC. Full variable domain (remainder filled in from reference TRBV5-4 and TRBJ2-5): ETGVTQSPTHLIKTRGQQVTLRCSSQSGHNTVSWYQQALGQGPQFIFQYYREEENGRGNFPPRFSGLQFPNYSSELNVNALELDDSALYLCASSLALGSQETQYFGPGTRLLVL.

A few counts support this clone. The V call is TRBV9, the J call TRBJ2-2; the match to TRBD2 covers 8 bases. The CDR3 is 17 amino acids. V lost 6 bases, J lost 5 bases, and 15 bases stayed unmatched. Germline V CDR1 and CDR2: SGDLS, YYNGEE. The CDR3 sequence: CASTKGSRGAGTGELFF. The CDR3 bases are TGTGCCAGCACCAAAGGGTCGCGGGGGGCCGGTACCGGGGAGCTGTTTTTT.

The chain couples TRBV4-1 to TRBJ2-1; D remains unclear. V was cut by 1 base and J by 8 bases, with 24 bases left in between. Germline V lookup: CDR1 MGHRA, CDR2 YSYEKL. The CDR3 length is 18 residues. Written as DNA, the CDR3 is TGCGCCAGCAGCCAAGGAGTCCTCGCTAACTCCTTTGGCGATGAGCAGTTCTTC. Residues: CASSQGVLANSFGDEQFF.

The chain links TRBV5-1 to TRBJ2-7, with a tentative D call TRBD2 (6 bases). The V gene's germline CDR1 is SGHRS and CDR2 YFSETQ. The CDR3 length is 13 residues. The V and J ends lost 4 bases and 4 bases respectively, with 12 bases between them. The CDR3 coding sequence is TGCGCCAGCAGCCCGGGGGACGGATACGAGCAGTACGTC. Protein product: CASSPGDGYEQYV.

CDR3 coding DNA: TGTGCCAGCAGACACTCCACAGATACGCAGTATTTT. Protein sequence: CASRHSTDTQYF. This rearrangement joins TRBV6-6 to TRBJ2-3; D uncertain. This CDR3 is built from 12 residues. Germline CDR1 and CDR2: MNHNY and SVGAGI (reference sequence). The V and J ends lost 6 bases and 2 bases respectively, with 6 bases between them.

The gene calls are TRBV5-1 and TRBJ2-7; TRBD1 aligns across 9 bases. Trimming took 2 bases from V and 1 from J; bases not matched to a gene: 4. This CDR3 has 15 residues. Per the germline V gene, CDR1 is SGHRS and CDR2 is YFSETQ. The CDR3 nucleotides are TGCGCCAGCAGCTTAGGGACAGGGACGTCCTACGAGCAGTACGTC. It encodes CASSLGTGTSYEQYV.

The gene calls are TRBV2 and TRBJ1-2; D remains unclear. Germline V gene lookup returns CDR1 SNHLY and CDR2 FYNNEI. Trimming took 1 base from V and 1 from J, leaving 7 bases between them. The CDR3 length is 14 residues. The CDR3 reads CASSEVRSNYGYTF. CDR3 nucleotides: TGTGCCAGCAGTGAAGTAAGGAGTAACTATGGCTACACCTTC.

V is TRBV21-1 and J is TRBJ2-7. TRBV21-1 is recorded as a pseudogene. The CDR3 totals 13 residues. The CDR3 nucleotides are TGTGCCAGCATTAAAGGTGAACCCGTGGGGCAGTACGTC. It codes for CASIKGEPVGQYV.

The CDR3 loop is CASSSGIAYEQYV. CDR3 DNA: TGTGCCAGCAGCTCCGGAATAGCCTACGAGCAGTACGTC. This chain links TRBV11-2 with TRBJ2-7; D unresolved. The CDR3 totals 13 residues. Germline V gives CDR1 SGHAT, CDR2 FQNNGV. Trimming shortened V by 4 bases and J by 2 bases, and 9 bases separated the two germline ends.

This sequence joins TRBV5-1 and TRBJ1-5; D unclear. With 0 bases removed from V and 5 bases from J, the gap between germline ends came to 6 bases. This CDR3 is 13 amino acids long. Germline-derived CDR1 and CDR2 are SGHRS and YFSETQ. The DNA of the CDR3 is TGCGCCAGCAGCTTGGATGGATATCAGCCCCAGCATTTT. This sequence encodes CASSLDGYQPQHF. Looking up the rest from reference TRBV5-1 and TRBJ1-5 gives the full variable domain: KAGVTQTPRYLIKTRGQQVTLSCSPISGHRSVSWYQQTPGQGLQFLFEYFSETQRNKGNFPGRFSGRQFSNSRSEMNVSTLELGDSALYLCASSLDGYQPQHFGDGTRLSIL.

V and J are TRBV3-1 (or the pseudogene TRBV3-2) and TRBJ1-2; 9 bases align to TRBD1. V gave up 4 bases and J gave up 2 bases; unmatched junction bases: 5. The germline V gene has CDR1 LGHDT and CDR2 YNNKEL (reference sequence). The CDR3 runs to 15 residues. The CDR3 bases are TGTGCCAGCAGCCGGACCGGGACAGGGAACTATGGCTACACCTTC. Amino acids: CASSRTGTGNYGYTF.

The CDR3 is CASSQTSGETQYF. CDR3 nucleotide sequence: TGTGCCAGCTCACAGACTAGCGGGGAGACCCAGTACTTC. The J gene is TRBJ2-5, the V gene TRBV18, with 10 bases identical to TRBD2. The CDR3 totals 13 residues. Germline trimming cut 4 bases from V and 5 bases from J; bases unmatched to any gene: 1. CDR1 is KGHSH, CDR2 LQKENI, per germline.

This chain links TRBV6-5 with TRBJ2-2; TRBD2 aligns across 9 bases. This CDR3 comprises 12 residues. Germline CDR1 and CDR2: MNHEY and SVGAGI. Losses at the gene ends were 8 bases for V and 9 bases for J; bases not matched to a gene: 4. The chain's CDR3 is CASRLAGRELFF. As DNA, the CDR3 is TGTGCCAGCCGGCTAGCGGGGAGGGAGCTGTTTTTT.

The chain employs TRBV15 and TRBJ1-5; D is unresolved. The V and J ends lost 0 bases and 6 bases respectively, with 6 bases between them. Germline V lookup: CDR1 LNHNV, CDR2 YYDKDF (reference sequence). The length of the CDR3 is 13 residues. Here the CDR3 reads CATSRDGSQPQHF. In DNA, the CDR3 is TGTGCCACCAGCAGAGATGGGAGTCAGCCCCAGCATTTT.

The J gene is TRBJ2-3, the V gene TRBV6-6; 10 nucleotides match TRBD2. Germline V gene sequence: CDR1 MNHNY, CDR2 SVGAGI (reference sequence). J lost 1 base, V lost 1 base, and 2 bases had no gene match. This CDR3 has 16 residues. DNA of the CDR3: TGTGCCAGCAGTTACTTCCTAGCGGGGGGCACAGATACGCAGTATTTT. It codes for CASSYFLAGGTDTQYF.

This clone rates as medium-sized (0.01 to 0.1%). The chain has TRBV7-9 and TRBJ2-5, with 11 bases fitting TRBD2. Trimming took 4 bases from V and 1 from J; bases not matched to a gene: 11. The germline V gene encodes CDR1 SEHNR and CDR2 FQNEAQ (reference sequence). The CDR3 length is 18 residues. Written as DNA, the CDR3 is TGTGCCAGCAGCTCTTTTTTTCGACTAGCGGGGAGCCAAGAGACCCAGTACTTC. Protein: CASSSFFRLAGSQETQYF.

V gene TRBV19 combines with J gene TRBJ1-5; 7 nucleotides match TRBD1. V lost 6 bases to trimming and J lost 5 bases; unmatched junction nucleotides: 19. The germline gives CDR1 LNHDA, CDR2 SQIVND (reference sequence). This CDR3 spans 18 amino acids. In nucleotides, the CDR3 is TGTGCCAGTAGCCAGAAAGGGCTCAGGGGGGCGTACGATCAGCCCCAGCATTTT. Residues: CASSQKGLRGAYDQPQHF.

The chain carries TRBV19 and TRBJ1-2; D call uncertain. Germline V gene lookup returns CDR1 LNHDA and CDR2 SQIVND (reference sequence). V dropped 2 bases and J dropped 6 bases, with 10 bases sitting between them. CDR3 size: 13 residues. Written as DNA, the CDR3 is TGTGCCAGTAGTATACGGGCTGCGGATGGCTACACCTTC. Protein: CASSIRAADGYTF. Full variable domain (rest looked up from reference TRBV19 and TRBJ1-2): DGGITQSPKYLFRKEGQNVTLSCEQNLNHDAMYWYRQDPGQGLRLIYYSQIVNDFQKGDIAEGYSVSREKKESFPLTVTSAQKNPTAFYLCASSIRAADGYTFGSGTRLTVV.

The chain has TRBV6-6 and TRBJ1-4; 8 nucleotides agree with TRBD1. The CDR3 has 15 amino acids. The germline V gene has CDR1 MNHNY and CDR2 SVGAGI (reference sequence). V lost 5 bases and J lost 6; bases outside the gene matches: 8. CDR3 nucleotides: TGTGCCAGCAGTCGGCAGGGGGCCGGCGATGAAAAACTGTTTTTT. It translates to CASSRQGAGDEKLFF.

The chain is built from TRBV6-6 and TRBJ2-2; TRBD1 matches at 7 bases. This CDR3 region has 16 residues. Germline CDR1 reads MNHNY; CDR2 reads SVGAGI (reference sequence). V dropped 2 bases and J dropped 0; count of bases not matched to a gene: 3. CDR3 in DNA: TGTGCCAGCAGTTACCTTGGGACAGCGAACACCGGGGAGCTGTTTTTT. This gives the protein CASSYLGTANTGELFF.

The V call is TRBV5-1, the J call TRBJ1-4; D is ambiguous. Germline V lookup: CDR1 SGHRS, CDR2 YFSETQ. This CDR3 region has 15 residues. Trimming left V 2 bases short and J 0 bases short, with 8 bases between. CDR3: CASSFDGSTNEKLFF. CDR3 bases: TGCGCCAGCAGCTTCGACGGTTCAACTAATGAAAAACTGTTTTTT.

The V and J genes are TRBV29-1 and TRBJ2-1; D unresolved. In germline, CDR1 is SQVTM, CDR2 ANQGSEA. The CDR3 contains 12 residues. Deletions cut 7 bases from V and 5 bases from J, with 12 bases between. The CDR3 here is CSGADGDNEQFF. Here the CDR3 DNA reads TGCAGCGGCGCCGACGGTGACAATGAGCAGTTCTTC.

The CDR3 DNA reads as TGTGCCAGCAGTGATTCAGAGACCCAGTACTTC. Amino acid sequence: CASSDSETQYF. V is TRBV25-1 and J is TRBJ2-5; no clear D. The CDR3 loop spans 11 amino acids. V was shortened by 3 bases and J by 4 bases, with 3 bases between the two germline ends. CDR1 and CDR2 (germline): MGHDK, SYGVNS.